This section outlines one T cell receptor beta chain sequence together with its context. V was trimmed by 1 base and J by 0 bases, leaving 11 bases between them. Per the germline V gene, CDR1 is SGHDT and CDR2 is YYEEEE. This CDR3 comprises 16 residues. TCRdb fed the RT-PCR reads into MiXCR, producing one record per CDR3 protein. The sample has about 680,000 distinct CDR3 sequences, about 14% seen once. The sequence was collected from a female donor in good health, serving as a healthy control. What was sequenced was memory CD4+ T cells from blood. This chain connects TRBV5-6 to TRBJ2-1, with D hard to call. The CDR3 sequence: CASSLKGSSSYNEQFF. The CDR3 bases are TGTGCCAGCAGCTTGAAGGGAAGCAGCTCCTACAATGAGCAGTTCTTC.